This passage covers 30 T cell receptor beta chains from one sample sequenced in a study of blood T cell repertoires in COVID-19. Data came from immunoSEQ multiplex PCR; TCRdb stores just in-frame clones and leaves some out. The table has over 120,000 clones, around 85% seen once. The material sequenced was PBMCs or T cells enriched from blood (not recorded which). All receptors derive from a man between 45 and 60 years old who had recovered from COVID-19.

The rearrangement joins TRBV7-9 to TRBJ2-5, with TRBD2 matching over 11 bases. Germline CDR1 reads SEHNR; CDR2 reads FQNEAQ (reference sequence). With V trimmed by 2 bases and J by 1 base, 12 bases remained unmatched. The length of the CDR3 is 19 residues. As DNA, the CDR3 is TGTGCCAGCAGCTTATTGGGATCCTCTAGCGGGGGGCCCCAAGAGACCCAGTACTTC. Protein sequence: CASSLLGSSSGGPQETQYF.

A word on this clone: In the same sample, other DNA sequences code for this CDR3. The V call is TRBV7-8, the J call TRBJ2-7; unclear D gene. Germline V gives CDR1 SGHVS, CDR2 FQNEAQ. The CDR3 has 12 amino acids. Trimming left V 4 bases short and J 4 bases short, with 8 bases between. The CDR3: CASSSSPYEQYF. The CDR3 DNA reads TGTGCCAGCAGCTCGAGTCCGTACGAGCAGTACTTC.

The genes are TRBV2 and TRBJ2-5; D possibly corresponds to TRBD2 (7 bases). Germline V lookup: CDR1 SNHLY, CDR2 FYNNEI. The CDR3 is made up of 15 amino acids. V lost 6 bases, J lost 4 bases, and 18 bases lay in between. CDR3: CASRGRGGGRETQYF. The DNA of the CDR3 is TGTGCCAGCAGAGGTCGGGGCGGGGGCAGAGAGACCCAGTACTTC.

The gene calls are TRBV19 and TRBJ1-5; D unresolved. The CDR3 has 14 residues. Trimming shortened V by 3 bases and J by 4 bases, and 10 bases separated the two germline ends. The germline gives CDR1 LNHDA, CDR2 SQIVND (reference sequence). The CDR3 is CASSIQAGNQPQHF. The DNA of the CDR3 is TGTGCCAGTAGTATCCAGGCGGGGAATCAGCCCCAGCATTTT. The full variable domain, completed using reference TRBV19 and TRBJ1-5, is DGGITQSPKYLFRKEGQNVTLSCEQNLNHDAMYWYRQDPGQGLRLIYYSQIVNDFQKGDIAEGYSVSREKKESFPLTVTSAQKNPTAFYLCASSIQAGNQPQHFGDGTRLSIL.

The rearrangement joins TRBV12-3 or TRBV12-4 to TRBJ2-7; D unresolved. Trimming took off 5 bases at V and 3 bases at J, with 8 bases between the two ends. This CDR3 contains 12 residues. The CDR3: CASSPGNYEQYF. Written as DNA, the CDR3 is TGTGCCAGCAGTCCAGGTAACTACGAGCAGTACTTC.

V usage is TRBV5-1 and J usage is TRBJ2-3, with TRBD2 identical over 7 bases. The CDR3 consists of 16 residues. J was trimmed by 0 bases and V by 4 bases; bases with no gene match: 8. Looked up from germline, CDR1 is SGHRS and CDR2 is YFSETQ. This CDR3 is CASSLGGSSSTDTQYF. The CDR3 coding sequence is TGCGCCAGCAGCCTCGGGGGGTCCTCTAGCACAGATACGCAGTATTTT.

The chain uses TRBV6-5 and TRBJ2-7; TRBD2 is a possible D gene (6 bases). The germline V gene encodes CDR1 MNHEY and CDR2 SVGAGI. CDR3 length: 16 amino acids. The germline V and J ends were trimmed by 0 bases and 1 base, with 13 bases remaining between them. CDR3 sequence: CASSYSEARGSYEQYF. The CDR3 DNA reads TGTGCCAGCAGTTACTCGGAGGCGCGGGGATCCTACGAGCAGTACTTC.

The genes are TRBV7-2 and TRBJ2-2; possibly TRBD2 for D (6 bases). Germline V lookup: CDR1 SGHTA, CDR2 FQGNSA. The CDR3 length is 19 residues. Trimming left V 5 bases short and J 0 bases short, with 22 bases between. Written as DNA, the CDR3 is TGTGCCAGCAGCCGCGATAGGGTAGGAGGGCTCCCGAACACCGGGGAGCTGTTTTTT. Translation gives CASSRDRVGGLPNTGELFF. The whole variable domain, filled in from reference TRBV7-2 and TRBJ2-2, reads GAGVSQSPSNKVTEKGKDVELRCDPISGHTALYWYRQSLGQGLEFLIYFQGNSAPDKSGLPSDRFSAERTGGSVSTLTIQRTQQEDSAVYLCASSRDRVGGLPNTGELFFGEGSRLTVL.

This clone showed up many times. This chain uses TRBV6-1 with TRBJ2-3, with 12 bases that match TRBD2. Per germline, CDR1 MNHNS and CDR2 SASEGT. V shed 2 bases and J 4 bases; nucleotides not matched to a gene: 1. There are 15 residues in the CDR3. The CDR3 is CASSELAGGPDTQYF. The CDR3 region has the DNA TGTGCCAGCAGTGAACTAGCGGGGGGGCCAGATACGCAGTATTTT.

The rearrangement uses TRBV5-6 and TRBJ1-1; tentative D call: TRBD1 (5 bases). CDR1 SGHDT and CDR2 YYEEEE come from the germline V gene. The CDR3 loop spans 13 amino acids. V was clipped by 4 bases and J by 6 bases, with 13 bases between them. CDR3 in amino acids: CASSPARVSEAFF. Here the CDR3 DNA reads TGTGCCAGCAGCCCGGCCAGGGTCTCTGAAGCTTTCTTT.

V gene TRBV12-3 or TRBV12-4 combines with J gene TRBJ2-4; the D is unclear. The length of the CDR3 is 13 residues. V was cut by 4 bases and J by 4 bases, with 8 bases left in between. The CDR3 reads CASSYTAKNIQYF. The CDR3 DNA follows: TGTGCCAGCAGTTACACAGCTAAAAACATTCAGTACTTC.

The CDR3 sequence: CAVGGGHYGYTF. CDR3 in DNA: TGTGCAGTGGGGGGGGGCCACTATGGCTACACCTTC. The V and J genes are TRBV28 and TRBJ1-2; tentatively, D is TRBD1 (6 bases). Germline V gene lookup returns CDR1 MDHEN and CDR2 SYDVKM. This CDR3 region has 12 residues.

V and J are TRBV30 and TRBJ2-3, with 12 nucleotides matching TRBD1. The CDR3 totals 16 residues. Germline-derived CDR1 and CDR2 are GTSNPN and SVGIG (reference sequence). Germline trimming cut 4 bases from V and 4 bases from J; bases unmatched to any gene: 9. The CDR3 loop reads CAWTWGTGGSADTQYF. The DNA of the CDR3 is TGTGCCTGGACCTGGGGGACAGGGGGCTCGGCAGATACGCAGTATTTT.

This clone was detected a few times. The DNA for the CDR3 is TGTGCCAGCTTCCGGACTAGCGGGGGTTCAGCAGATACGCAGTATTTT. This gives the protein CASFRTSGGSADTQYF. The V call is TRBV2, the J call TRBJ2-3; 13 positions match TRBD2. Trimming cost V 8 bases and J 4 bases; bases outside gene matches: 9. The CDR3 is 16 residues long. CDR1 is SNHLY, CDR2 FYNNEI, per germline.

The chain carries TRBV7-9 and TRBJ2-3, with D perhaps matching TRBD2 (6 bases). V lost 7 bases, J lost 0 bases, and 14 bases lay in between. Per germline, CDR1 SEHNR and CDR2 FQNEAQ (reference sequence). CDR3 size: 15 residues. The CDR3 here is CASIPLASSTDTQYF. In DNA form, the CDR3 reads TGTGCCAGCATCCCGCTAGCGTCTAGCACAGATACGCAGTATTTT.

The CDR3 loop is CASSLGWGQSNSPLHF. For the CDR3, the DNA is TGTGCCAGCAGCTTGGGATGGGGACAGAGCAATTCACCCCTCCACTTT. The J gene is TRBJ1-6, the V gene TRBV5-4; 7 bases line up with TRBD1. CDR1 is SGHNT and CDR2 is YYREEE in the germline V gene (reference sequence). This CDR3 is 16 amino acids long. V trimming: 0 bases; J trimming: 7 bases; junction bases outside the gene matches: 7. The whole variable domain, filled in from reference TRBV5-4 and TRBJ1-6, reads ETGVTQSPTHLIKTRGQQVTLRCSSQSGHNTVSWYQQALGQGPQFIFQYYREEENGRGNFPPRFSGLQFPNYSSELNVNALELDDSALYLCASSLGWGQSNSPLHFGNGTRLTVT.

Notes on this clone: The same CDR3 can be traced to other DNA sequences in this sample. V gene TRBV7-3 combines with J gene TRBJ1-1; D remains ambiguous. Germline V gives CDR1 SGHTA, CDR2 FQGTGA. This CDR3 has 13 amino acids. V lost 8 bases, J lost 0 bases, and 10 bases lay in between. The CDR3 nucleotides read TGTGCCAGCTCCAGGCAGATGAACACTGAAGCTTTCTTT. Translation: CASSRQMNTEAFF.

CDR3 region: CASSVGVSGGQETQYF. The CDR3 region has the DNA TGTGCCAGCAGCGTAGGGGTTAGCGGGGGGCAAGAGACCCAGTACTTC. V is TRBV9 and J is TRBJ2-5; 10 nucleotides align to TRBD2. This CDR3 region has 16 residues. Germline V gene data show CDR1 as SGDLS and CDR2 as YYNGEE. The V and J ends lost 0 bases and 2 bases, in that order; junction bases with no gene match: 4.

With regard to this clone: Other DNA sequences in the sample encode the same CDR3. The chain couples TRBV15 to TRBJ1-6; TRBD1 might be the D (5 bases). Trimming stripped 2 bases from V and 7 bases from J, with 9 bases between. This CDR3 has 14 residues. The V gene's germline CDR1 is LNHNV and CDR2 YYDKDF (reference sequence). CDR3 sequence reads: CATSRQGYNSPLHF. The CDR3 DNA follows: TGTGCCACCAGCAGACAGGGATACAATTCACCCCTCCACTTT.

The chain has TRBV6-5 and TRBJ1-2; no firm D call. V was trimmed by 6 bases and J by 0 bases, leaving 8 bases between them. This CDR3 spans 13 amino acids. The V gene's germline CDR1 is MNHEY and CDR2 SVGAGI. The CDR3 spells CASSLEANYGYTF. DNA of the CDR3: TGTGCCAGCAGCCTTGAGGCTAACTATGGCTACACCTTC.

This clone was seen only a few times. V usage is TRBV28 and J usage is TRBJ1-1, with D unclear. Looked up from germline, CDR1 is MDHEN and CDR2 is SYDVKM. The V gene lost 4 bases and the J gene lost 11 bases, with 23 bases spanning the gap. The CDR3 sequence is 15 residues long. This CDR3 is CASSSPATPTMRAFF. The CDR3 DNA reads TGTGCCAGCAGTTCCCCGGCGACCCCCACCATGAGGGCTTTCTTT.

This clone has a handful of counts. This chain uses TRBV7-2 with TRBJ1-1, with D possibly matching TRBD1 (5 bases). With 6 bases removed from V and 0 bases from J, the gap between germline ends came to 14 bases. The CDR3 runs to 15 residues. In germline, CDR1 is SGHTA, CDR2 FQGNSA. The chain's CDR3 is CASRKGPQLNTEAFF. In DNA, the CDR3 is TGTGCCAGCAGAAAGGGGCCCCAATTGAACACTGAAGCTTTCTTT. The whole variable domain, filled in from reference TRBV7-2 and TRBJ1-1, reads GAGVSQSPSNKVTEKGKDVELRCDPISGHTALYWYRQSLGQGLEFLIYFQGNSAPDKSGLPSDRFSAERTGGSVSTLTIQRTQQEDSAVYLCASRKGPQLNTEAFFGQGTRLTVV.

This clone is a singleton in its sample. This rearrangement joins TRBV24-1 to TRBJ2-3, with D possibly being TRBD1 (6 bases). The CDR3 consists of 13 residues. Germline CDR1 is KGHDR and CDR2 is SFDVKD. The ends were cut back, 3 bases at V and 6 bases at J, with 9 bases in the middle. The CDR3 DNA follows: TGTGCCACCAGTGATGGGACATCTGATACGCAGTATTTT. As protein: CATSDGTSDTQYF.

The chain joins TRBV6-5 to TRBJ2-7; TRBD1 matches at 7 bases. This CDR3 has 14 residues. J gave up 4 bases and V 5 bases, and 8 bases lay outside the gene matches. Germline V gene sequence: CDR1 MNHEY, CDR2 SVGAGI. Here the CDR3 reads CASSIQGSRYEQYF. As DNA, the CDR3 is TGTGCCAGCAGTATACAGGGGTCGAGGTACGAGCAGTACTTC.

This sequence joins TRBV7-3 and TRBJ2-1; D remains ambiguous. The CDR3 is 15 residues long. Between the trimmed V and J ends, which lost 5 bases and 4 bases, there was a span of 15 bases. Germline V gene lookup returns CDR1 SGHTA and CDR2 FQGTGA. Here the CDR3 reads CASSPVQAQYNEQFF. For the CDR3, the DNA is TGTGCCAGCAGCCCAGTGCAGGCGCAGTACAATGAGCAGTTCTTC. Based on the CDR3 plus reference TRBV7-3 and TRBJ2-1, the full variable domain is GAGVSQTPSNKVTEKGKYVELRCDPISGHTALYWYRQSLGQGPEFLIYFQGTGAADDSGLPNDRFFAVRPEGSVSTLKIQRTERGDSAVYLCASSPVQAQYNEQFFGPGTRLTVL.

V is TRBV4-1 and J is TRBJ2-5; 11 bases are shared with TRBD2. V shed 0 bases, J shed 5 bases, and the junction held 8 bases outside the gene matches. The CDR3 has 17 residues. Germline V lookup: CDR1 MGHRA, CDR2 YSYEKL. The CDR3 DNA reads TGCGCCAGCAGCCAAGATTTAGCGGGGGGGCTGAGGGAGACCCAGTACTTC. This codes for CASSQDLAGGLRETQYF.

This clone was counted between two and nine times. The chain couples TRBV24-1 to TRBJ1-2; no clear D gene. This CDR3 comprises 14 residues. Germline-derived CDR1 and CDR2 are KGHDR and SFDVKD. V dropped 1 base and J dropped 5 bases, with 10 bases sitting between them. CDR3 sequence: CATSDLRRGYGYTF. The CDR3 nucleotides are TGTGCCACCAGTGATTTACGGAGAGGATATGGCTACACCTTC.

The chain couples TRBV18 to TRBJ1-1, with a possible D match to TRBD1 (6 bases). This CDR3 spans 17 amino acids. Germline V gives CDR1 KGHSH, CDR2 LQKENI. V lost 3 bases and J 5 bases, leaving 22 bases between the germline ends. The CDR3 region is CASSPPGGARVGTEAFF. The CDR3 nucleotides read TGTGCCAGCTCACCCCCGGGGGGGGCCAGGGTCGGGACTGAAGCTTTCTTT. Supplemented by reference TRBV18 and TRBJ1-1, the full variable domain reads NAGVMQNPRHLVRRRGQEARLRCSPMKGHSHVYWYRQLPEEGLKFMVYLQKENIIDESGMPKERFSAEFPKEGPSILRIQQVVRGDSAAYFCASSPPGGARVGTEAFFGQGTRLTVV.

This chain uses TRBV7-9 with TRBJ1-5; D uncertain. CDR1 and CDR2 from the germline V gene are SEHNR and FQNEAQ (reference sequence). The CDR3 extends over 14 amino acids. Trimming removed 2 bases at V and 0 bases at J, with 5 bases between. CDR3 sequence reads: CASSLQDSNQPQHF. CDR3 coding DNA: TGTGCCAGCAGCTTACAGGATAGCAATCAGCCCCAGCATTTT.

The DNA of the CDR3 is TGTGCCAGCAGTCTCCAGGGGTTCTATGGCTACACCTTC. Its protein is CASSLQGFYGYTF. The chain is built from TRBV6-2 or TRBV6-3 and TRBJ1-2; D may be TRBD1 (6 bases). Looked up from germline, CDR1 is MNHEY and CDR2 is SVGEGT. The V and J ends lost 5 bases and 4 bases respectively, with 11 bases between them. This CDR3 has 13 amino acids.